These T cell receptor beta chains were read from a single sample in a study of shared clonotypes between healthy human individuals. Clones were read by immunoSEQ multiplex PCR, and TCRdb kept only the in-frame ones, dropping some. The sample has a few million clones; over 85% are singletons. Sequencing was done on a sample of naive CD4+ T cells sorted from blood. All receptors come from a man aged 18 to 29 in good health. Both conserved end residues are part of each CDR3. The order of the fields is V gene, J gene, D gene, clone size, CDR3 protein, CDR3 DNA. D genes are given only for firm matches. Clone size, where shown, is once, few, many, or a class for clones that have expanded.

TRBV5-1	TRBJ1-6	NA	once	CASRTAVSYNSPLHF	TGCGCCAGCCGAACAGCGGTTTCCTATAATTCACCCCTCCACTTT
TRBV11-2	TRBJ2-7	NA	NA	CASSLGASGYEQYF	TGTGCCAGCAGCTTGGGGGCTAGCGGTTACGAGCAGTACTTC
TRBV18	TRBJ2-1	NA	NA	CASSPQRVGNEQFF	TGTGCCAGCTCACCACAAAGGGTAGGCAATGAGCAGTTCTTC
TRBV5-1	TRBJ1-5	NA	NA	CASSLVAGIRQPQHF	TGCGCCAGCAGCTTGGTGGCGGGGATAAGACAGCCCCAGCATTTT
TRBV28	TRBJ2-2	NA	NA	CASRGRAAAGELFF	TGTGCCAGCAGGGGAAGGGCAGCGGCCGGGGAGCTGTTTTTT
TRBV30	TRBJ2-7	NA	NA	CAWSIGQRLVYF	TGTGCCTGGAGTATTGGACAGAGGTTAGTTTACTTC
TRBV5-4	TRBJ2-2	NA	NA	CASSLGLNTGELFF	TGTGCCAGCAGCCTAGGTTTGAACACCGGGGAGCTGTTTTTT
TRBV2	TRBJ2-1	NA	NA	CASSDAGVNEQFF	TGTGCCAGCAGCGACGCAGGGGTCAATGAGCAGTTCTTC
TRBV6-1	TRBJ2-1	TRBD1	NA	CASRGQGLGNEQFF	TGTGCCAGCAGGGGACAGGGGCTTGGCAATGAGCAGTTCTTC
TRBV7-2	TRBJ2-3	TRBD1	NA	CASSGQGADTQYF	TGTGCCAGCAGCGGACAGGGCGCAGATACGCAGTATTTT
TRBV30	TRBJ2-1	TRBD2	NA	CAWRGTSEILSSTEQFF	TGTGCCTGGAGAGGGACTAGCGAGATCCTTTCCTCAACTGAGCAGTTCTTC
TRBV19	TRBJ2-3	NA	NA	CASKGTENTDTQYF	TGTGCCAGTAAGGGGACCGAAAACACAGATACGCAGTATTTT
TRBV30	TRBJ2-3	TRBD2	NA	CAWSVPGGGADTQYF	TGTGCCTGGAGTGTACCTGGCGGGGGGGCAGATACGCAGTATTTT
TRBV19	TRBJ1-5	TRBD1	once	CASSIDGTDYQPQHF	TGTGCCAGTAGTATAGATGGGACAGACTATCAGCCCCAGCATTTT
TRBV5-4	TRBJ2-7	TRBD1	NA	CASSLGTGFYEQYF	TGTGCCAGCAGCTTGGGGACAGGGTTCTACGAGCAGTACTTC
TRBV28	TRBJ1-2	NA	NA	CASSSLSFGGNGYTF	TGTGCCAGCAGTTCCTTGTCGTTTGGGGGTAATGGCTACACCTTC